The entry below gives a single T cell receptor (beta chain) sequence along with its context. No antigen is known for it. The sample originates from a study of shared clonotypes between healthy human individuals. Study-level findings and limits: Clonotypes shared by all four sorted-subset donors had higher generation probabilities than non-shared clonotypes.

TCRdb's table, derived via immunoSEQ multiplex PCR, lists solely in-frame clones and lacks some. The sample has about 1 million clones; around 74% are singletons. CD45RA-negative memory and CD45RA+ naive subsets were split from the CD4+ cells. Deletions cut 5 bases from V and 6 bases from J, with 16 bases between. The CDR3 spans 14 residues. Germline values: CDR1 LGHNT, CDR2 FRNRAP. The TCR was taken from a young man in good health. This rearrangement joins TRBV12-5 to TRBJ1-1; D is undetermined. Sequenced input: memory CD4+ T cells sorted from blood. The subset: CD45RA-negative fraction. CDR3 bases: TGTGCTAGTGGTCCGGACTCCTCAACGGCTGAAGCTTTCTTT. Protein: CASGPDSSTAEAFF.